Sequencing of this T cell receptor beta chain was carried out in a study of control samples from healthy donors and cancer patients. V lost 1 base to trimming and J lost 3 bases; unmatched junction nucleotides: 3. CDR1 is SGHVS and CDR2 is FQNEAQ in the germline V gene. The CDR3 has 14 amino acids. The method was immunoSEQ multiplex PCR; TCRdb's version includes in-frame clones alone and lacks a portion of them. The sample yields about 190,000 clones, about 89% seen once. The receptor was derived from a man between 25 and 39 years old in good health. The rearrangement joins TRBV7-8 to TRBJ2-7, with TRBD1 matching over 7 bases. Sample: blood. The CDR3 DNA reads TGTGCCAGCAGCTTAGTGTCAGGGGGCTACGAGCAGTACTTC. This codes for CASSLVSGGYEQYF.